Below are 29 T cell receptor beta chains sequenced from a single sample in a study of blood T cell repertoires in COVID-19. The method was immunoSEQ multiplex PCR; TCRdb's version includes in-frame clones alone and lacks a portion of them. The table includes 300,000 to 400,000 clones, around 87% detected once. Sequenced sample: peripheral blood. Receptors were obtained from a woman in her sixties with COVID-19, enrolled during active disease.

J is TRBJ1-2 and V is TRBV5-8; D gene uncertain. The V end was cut by 4 bases, the J end by 0 bases, with 13 bases between. Germline assignment: CDR1 SGHTS and CDR2 YDEGEE. The length of the CDR3 is 15 residues. CDR3 nucleotide sequence: TGTGCCAGCAGCCCGTGGGGAGGCCCTAACTATGGCTACACCTTC. Translated: CASSPWGGPNYGYTF.

This clone was picked up one time. The chain couples TRBV7-9 to TRBJ2-5; possibly TRBD1 for D (6 bases). The ends were cut back, 3 bases at V and 5 bases at J, with 13 bases in the middle. Germline CDR1 and CDR2: SEHNR and FQNEAQ (reference sequence). The CDR3 is made up of 14 amino acids. The CDR3 is CASSFGPGDETQYF. Written as DNA, the CDR3 is TGTGCCAGCAGCTTCGGACCAGGGGACGAGACCCAGTACTTC.

The chain carries TRBV28 and TRBJ1-1, with no clear D. Trimming took off 5 bases at V and 1 base at J, with 11 bases between the two ends. The germline CDR1 and CDR2 sequences are MDHEN and SYDVKM. This CDR3 region has 14 residues. In DNA, the CDR3 is TGTGCCAGCAGTATAGTAACAGAGAACACTGAAGCTTTCTTT. It specifies CASSIVTENTEAFF.

The chain employs TRBV5-1 and TRBJ2-3, with 9 bases matching TRBD2. CDR1 and CDR2 from the germline V gene are SGHRS and YFSETQ. V dropped 2 bases and J dropped 4; count of bases not matched to a gene: 5. This CDR3 has 15 residues. The CDR3 protein is CASSLRAGGSDTQYF. The CDR3 region has the DNA TGCGCCAGCAGCTTAAGAGCGGGGGGTTCAGATACGCAGTATTTT.

V usage is TRBV5-1 and J usage is TRBJ1-2; D unclear. The V gene's germline CDR1 is SGHRS and CDR2 YFSETQ. The CDR3 is made up of 14 amino acids. The V end lost 5 bases, the J end lost 8 bases, and 19 bases lay between the germline ends. The CDR3 is CASSLFGLQEGYTF. The CDR3 DNA sequence: TGCGCCAGCAGTCTATTTGGTCTGCAAGAGGGCTACACCTTC. Looking up the rest from reference TRBV5-1 and TRBJ1-2 gives the full variable domain: KAGVTQTPRYLIKTRGQQVTLSCSPISGHRSVSWYQQTPGQGLQFLFEYFSETQRNKGNFPGRFSGRQFSNSRSEMNVSTLELGDSALYLCASSLFGLQEGYTFGSGTRLTVV.

This chain uses TRBV18 with TRBJ2-3; TRBD2 aligns across 8 bases. The length of the CDR3 is 13 residues. The germline gives CDR1 KGHSH, CDR2 LQKENI. The junction had 7 bases not matched to a gene; V was cut back by 10 bases and J by 4 bases. The CDR3 spells CATQGLVADTQYF. In DNA form, the CDR3 reads TGTGCCACCCAGGGACTAGTGGCAGATACGCAGTATTTT.

The genes are TRBV9 and TRBJ2-4, with D possibly matching TRBD2 (8 bases). The V end was cut by 3 bases, the J end by 0 bases, with 13 bases between. Per germline, CDR1 SGDLS and CDR2 YYNGEE. The CDR3 is 16 residues long. CDR3 sequence: CASSAGGGLAKNIQYF. The DNA of the CDR3 is TGTGCCAGCAGCGCGGGAGGGGGCCTAGCCAAAAACATTCAGTACTTC.

The chain uses TRBV5-1 and TRBJ2-3; 8 bases are shared with TRBD2. CDR1 SGHRS and CDR2 YFSETQ come from the germline V gene. This CDR3 spans 16 amino acids. V was clipped by 3 bases and J by 4 bases; unmatched bases: 10. CDR3 region: CASSSEVAGRADTQYF. Here the CDR3 DNA reads TGCGCCAGCAGCTCAGAGGTAGCGGGGCGGGCAGATACGCAGTATTTT. The full variable domain, completed using reference TRBV5-1 and TRBJ2-3, is KAGVTQTPRYLIKTRGQQVTLSCSPISGHRSVSWYQQTPGQGLQFLFEYFSETQRNKGNFPGRFSGRQFSNSRSEMNVSTLELGDSALYLCASSSEVAGRADTQYFGPGTRLTVL.

The J gene is TRBJ1-5, the V gene TRBV28; the D gene is possibly TRBD1 (6 bases). V shed 3 bases and J shed 0 bases, with 12 bases lying between them. The V gene's germline CDR1 is MDHEN and CDR2 SYDVKM. This CDR3 is 16 amino acids long. As DNA, the CDR3 is TGTGCCAGCAGTTTGGGCAGGGACAATAGCAATCAGCCCCAGCATTTT. Translation: CASSLGRDNSNQPQHF.

This chain uses TRBV19 with TRBJ1-1; no clear D gene. The germline V gene has CDR1 LNHDA and CDR2 SQIVND (reference sequence). V lost 0 bases to trimming and J lost 8 bases, with 7 bases between them. The length of the CDR3 is 12 residues. CDR3 coding DNA: TGTGCCAGTAGTATAGAGGCGGGCGAAGCTTTCTTT. This codes for CASSIEAGEAFF.

This clone was detected only once. The V call is TRBV3-1 (or the pseudogene TRBV3-2), the J call TRBJ2-3; no firm D call. V was trimmed by 4 bases and J by 1 base, leaving 9 bases between them. Germline V lookup: CDR1 LGHDT, CDR2 YNNKEL (reference sequence). The CDR3 sequence is 14 residues long. This chain's CDR3 is CASSRGARTDTQYF. The DNA for the CDR3 is TGTGCCAGCAGCCGCGGTGCGCGCACAGATACGCAGTATTTT.

The chain couples TRBV7-9 to TRBJ2-1; 8 bases fit TRBD2. The junction had 7 bases not matched to a gene; V was cut back by 6 bases and J by 6 bases. CDR1 is SEHNR and CDR2 is FQNEAQ in the germline V gene (reference sequence). The CDR3 extends over 14 amino acids. CDR3 DNA: TGTGCCAGCAGGGCCGCGGGGGGATCCAATGAGCAGTTCTTC. It translates to CASRAAGGSNEQFF.

The chain combines TRBV7-2 with TRBJ1-3; D is perhaps TRBD1 (5 bases). Germline V CDR1 and CDR2: SGHTA, FQGNSA. V gave up 5 bases and J gave up 4 bases, with 15 bases separating them. The CDR3 length is 15 residues. CDR3 in DNA: TGTGCCAGCAGCACTGCGGGGGTATCGGGAAACACCATATATTTT. Its protein product is CASSTAGVSGNTIYF.

The chain links TRBV24-1 to TRBJ1-5; no clear D. The V end lost 4 bases, the J end lost 5 bases, and 8 bases lay between the germline ends. CDR1 and CDR2 (germline): KGHDR, SFDVKD. This CDR3 has 13 amino acids. In nucleotides, the CDR3 is TGTGCCACCAGTGACTCTCGAGATCAGCCCCAGCATTTT. Amino acid sequence: CATSDSRDQPQHF.

The chain links TRBV5-8 to TRBJ2-7; no reliable D call. The CDR3 runs to 14 residues. The V end lost 4 bases, the J end lost 6 bases, and 17 bases lay between the germline ends. Germline-derived CDR1 and CDR2 are SGHTS and YDEGEE. CDR3 amino acids: CASSPRTLLREQYF. The CDR3 DNA reads as TGTGCCAGCAGCCCCCGAACTTTACTCCGCGAGCAGTACTTC.

This clone has only a few counts. The chain uses TRBV27 and TRBJ2-7; the D gene is possibly TRBD2 (7 bases). This CDR3 spans 13 amino acids. V was shortened by 7 bases and J by 5 bases, with 15 bases between the two germline ends. Germline V gene data show CDR1 as MNHEY and CDR2 as SMNVEV (reference sequence). CDR3 in amino acids: CASKEGGRDEQYF. CDR3 nucleotides: TGTGCCAGCAAGGAGGGGGGGCGGGACGAGCAGTACTTC.

The chain is built from TRBV7-2 and TRBJ1-1, with D possibly matching TRBD1 (5 bases). This CDR3 is built from 14 residues. Trimming left V 4 bases short and J 11 bases short, with 20 bases between. Germline values: CDR1 SGHTA, CDR2 FQGNSA. Here the CDR3 reads CASSSSPGVGEAFF. As DNA, the CDR3 is TGTGCCAGCAGCTCGTCCCCGGGGGTGGGAGAGGCTTTCTTT.

This clone was counted a single time. V gene TRBV5-1 combines with J gene TRBJ1-1; D unresolved. Trimming stripped 1 base from V and 0 bases from J, with 7 bases between. Germline V gene sequence: CDR1 SGHRS, CDR2 YFSETQ. The CDR3 consists of 14 residues. CDR3 sequence: CASSLMLMNTEAFF. For the CDR3, the DNA is TGCGCCAGCAGCTTGATGTTAATGAACACTGAAGCTTTCTTT.

The chain couples TRBV6-5 to TRBJ2-5; 7 bases match TRBD2. The germline V gene encodes CDR1 MNHEY and CDR2 SVGAGI. The ends lost 6 bases at V and 0 bases at J; junction bases unmatched: 7. This CDR3 is 15 amino acids long. As DNA, the CDR3 is TGTGCCAGCAGACTGGCGGCGGGAGACCAAGAGACCCAGTACTTC. Residues: CASRLAAGDQETQYF.

The rearrangement uses TRBV6-5 and TRBJ1-5; no firm D call. Germline CDR1 is MNHEY and CDR2 is SVGAGI. This CDR3 has 15 amino acids. Trimming removed 0 bases at V and 2 bases at J, with 8 bases between. CDR3 loop: CASSYSFGGNQPQHF. CDR3 nucleotides: TGTGCCAGCAGTTACTCGTTCGGTGGCAATCAGCCCCAGCATTTT.

J is TRBJ2-5 and V is TRBV6-6; perhaps TRBD1 as D (5 bases). The V and J ends lost 2 bases and 4 bases respectively, with 11 bases between them. The V gene's germline CDR1 is MNHNY and CDR2 SVGAGI (reference sequence). The CDR3 runs to 14 residues. The CDR3 sequence is CASSYVIDRETQYF. The CDR3 DNA reads TGTGCCAGCAGTTACGTTATAGACAGAGAGACCCAGTACTTC.

In DNA, the CDR3 is TGTGCCAGCAGTTTAAGGCAGGGGCCAAATAGCAATCAGCCCCAGCATTTT. This codes for CASSLRQGPNSNQPQHF. The chain is built from TRBV27 and TRBJ1-5; the D gene is possibly TRBD1 (6 bases). With 2 bases removed from V and 0 bases from J, the gap between germline ends came to 14 bases. The CDR3 is 17 residues long. Germline values: CDR1 MNHEY, CDR2 SMNVEV (reference sequence).

Worth noting for this clone: Other DNA sequences within the sample encode an identical CDR3. V usage is TRBV6-1 and J usage is TRBJ1-2; possible D gene TRBD1, 5 bases. Germline loops: CDR1 MNHNS, CDR2 SASEGT. With 1 base removed from V and 8 bases from J, the gap between germline ends came to 14 bases. This CDR3 region has 14 residues. The CDR3 is CASSEGGGVYGYTF. The CDR3, as DNA: TGTGCCAGCAGTGAAGGGGGGGGAGTTTACGGCTACACCTTC.

The V and J genes are TRBV7-8 and TRBJ2-2; 8 nucleotides line up with TRBD1. This CDR3 comprises 15 residues. The J segment lost 4 bases and the V segment lost 5 bases, leaving 6 bases of the junction unmatched. Germline values: CDR1 SGHVS, CDR2 FQNEAQ. The CDR3: CASSPGQASTGELFF. CDR3 sequence (DNA): TGTGCCAGCAGCCCGGGACAGGCGAGCACCGGGGAGCTGTTTTTT.

The chain joins TRBV19 to TRBJ2-3, with D tentatively TRBD1 (5 bases). The CDR3 length is 15 residues. V was pared by 1 base and J by 1 base, with 9 bases between. Looked up from germline, CDR1 is LNHDA and CDR2 is SQIVND (reference sequence). This chain's CDR3 is CASSIGPTGTDTQYF. DNA of the CDR3: TGTGCCAGTAGTATAGGCCCGACAGGCACAGATACGCAGTATTTT.

This clone has a single count. The CDR3 region is CASSLTGQGTEAFF. CDR3 DNA: TGTGCCAGCAGCCTAACAGGGCAGGGCACTGAAGCTTTCTTT. The V call is TRBV11-2, the J call TRBJ1-1, with a tentative D call TRBD1 (6 bases). Trimming shortened V by 5 bases and J by 4 bases, and 14 bases separated the two germline ends. The CDR3 covers 14 residues. Germline CDR1 reads SGHAT; CDR2 reads FQNNGV.

This rearrangement joins TRBV19 to TRBJ2-3; 13 nucleotides line up with TRBD2. The V and J ends lost 7 bases and 0 bases, in that order; junction bases with no gene match: 16. The CDR3 extends over 20 amino acids. Per the germline V gene, CDR1 is LNHDA and CDR2 is SQIVND (reference sequence). CDR3 DNA sequence: TGTGCCAGTACCTCTTCTACTCCGGGACTAGCGGGAACTAGCACAGATACGCAGTATTTT. Amino acids: CASTSSTPGLAGTSTDTQYF.

This chain links TRBV27 with TRBJ2-7; possible D gene TRBD1, 5 bases. Germline loops: CDR1 MNHEY, CDR2 SMNVEV (reference sequence). This CDR3 has 14 residues. V was trimmed by 2 bases and J by 4 bases, leaving 12 bases between them. CDR3: CASSLEAGRYEQYF. For the CDR3, the DNA is TGTGCCAGCAGTTTAGAGGCAGGGCGGTACGAGCAGTACTTC.

This chain connects TRBV5-4 to TRBJ2-5, with D possibly TRBD2 on 6 matching bases. V shed 0 bases and J shed 5 bases, with 14 bases lying between them. The CDR3 contains 15 residues. Germline V gene sequence: CDR1 SGHNT, CDR2 YYREEE (reference sequence). The CDR3 sequence: CASSLGLGVVETQYF. The CDR3 DNA follows: TGTGCCAGCAGCTTGGGACTAGGGGTAGTGGAGACCCAGTACTTC.